This passage covers 15 T cell receptor beta chains from one sample sequenced in a study of shared clonotypes between healthy human individuals. The protocol was immunoSEQ multiplex PCR, while the TCRdb copy is restricted to in-frame clones and leaves out a portion. Counted here are about 490,000 clones, about three quarters occurring once; the ten biggest clones make up under 15%. The sample comprised PBMCs. These receptors were taken from a woman in her thirties or forties in good health. Some clones in this sample may be carry-over from other donors' samples.

The rearrangement links TRBV7-9 to TRBJ1-1; D is unresolved. Germline V gives CDR1 SEHNR, CDR2 FQNEAQ (reference sequence). This CDR3 comprises 16 residues. Trimming stripped 1 base from V and 1 base from J, with 13 bases between. In DNA, the CDR3 is TGTGCCAGCAGCTTAGGTGGAGGGAGGAGGAACACTGAAGCTTTCTTT. Translating gives CASSLGGGRRNTEAFF.

This clone showed up many times. The V gene is TRBV4-2, the J gene TRBJ2-7, with 11 bases lining up with TRBD2. V lost 4 bases to trimming and J lost 0 bases; unmatched junction nucleotides: 5. The length of the CDR3 is 16 residues. Germline V gene data show CDR1 as LGHNA and CDR2 as YNFKEQ. The CDR3 region is CASSPGTSGDSYEQYF. The DNA for the CDR3 is TGTGCCAGCAGCCCCGGGACTAGCGGAGACTCCTACGAGCAGTACTTC.

The chain links TRBV4-3 to TRBJ1-4; D is perhaps TRBD1 (6 bases). V lost 0 bases, J lost 4 bases, and 12 bases lay in between. The CDR3 extends over 16 amino acids. Germline-derived CDR1 and CDR2 are LGHNA and YSLEER. The DNA for the CDR3 is TGCGCCAGCAGCCAAGATTTCGGACAGTATAATGAAAAACTGTTTTTT. It yields the protein CASSQDFGQYNEKLFF.

The rearrangement joins TRBV30 to TRBJ1-2; no firm D call. The CDR3 is 12 residues long. Trimming pared 3 bases from V and 4 bases from J, leaving 9 bases between. Germline V CDR1 and CDR2: GTSNPN, SVGIG (reference sequence). For the CDR3, the DNA is TGTGCCTGGAGGAATGAGATCTATGGCTACACCTTC. It translates to CAWRNEIYGYTF.

This clone occurred many times. The chain has TRBV4-2 and TRBJ2-7; D may be TRBD1 (6 bases). The CDR3 length is 15 residues. Germline V lookup: CDR1 LGHNA, CDR2 YNFKEQ. With 3 bases removed from V and 2 bases from J, the gap between germline ends came to 14 bases. The DNA for the CDR3 is TGTGCCAGCAGCCAGTTGGGGGACAAGACCTACGAGCAGTACTTC. Its translation: CASSQLGDKTYEQYF.

The chain employs TRBV7-9 and TRBJ2-7; 7 bases align to TRBD2. CDR3 length equals 14 residues. Germline V lookup: CDR1 SEHNR, CDR2 FQNEAQ (reference sequence). J lost 1 base, V lost 3 bases, and 3 bases had no gene match. The CDR3: CASSLLAVSYEQYF. The CDR3 DNA follows: TGTGCCAGCAGCTTGCTAGCGGTGTCCTACGAGCAGTACTTC.

This chain joins TRBV7-6 and TRBJ2-7; 7 bases agree with TRBD2. The V segment lost 3 bases and the J segment 5 bases; nucleotides outside the gene matches: 7. The germline V gene has CDR1 SGHVS and CDR2 FNYEAQ. This CDR3 is built from 14 residues. The CDR3 DNA follows: TGTGCCAGCAGCTTGGGCGGGAGTAACAACGAGCAGTACTTC. Its protein product is CASSLGGSNNEQYF.

V gene TRBV27 combines with J gene TRBJ1-1; D gene uncertain. The V gene's germline CDR1 is MNHEY and CDR2 SMNVEV (reference sequence). CDR3 length: 16 residues. The germline V and J ends were trimmed by 1 base and 1 base, with 13 bases remaining between them. The DNA for the CDR3 is TGTGCCAGCAGTTTATGGGGATCGAGCAGGAACACTGAAGCTTTCTTT. Translating gives CASSLWGSSRNTEAFF.

Of note for this clone: The same CDR3 also results from other DNA sequences found in this sample. V usage is TRBV28 and J usage is TRBJ2-1; TRBD2 is a possible D gene (6 bases). The CDR3 loop spans 14 amino acids. CDR1 is MDHEN and CDR2 is SYDVKM in the germline V gene. Trimming took 3 bases from V and 3 from J, leaving 9 bases between them. CDR3 region: CASSLGGDYNEQFF. The CDR3 bases are TGTGCCAGCAGTTTGGGGGGAGACTACAATGAGCAGTTCTTC.

The V and J genes are TRBV9 and TRBJ2-3; D may be TRBD1 or TRBD2 (6 bases each). CDR3 length: 15 amino acids. Between the trimmed V and J ends, which lost 3 bases and 6 bases, there was a span of 17 bases. CDR1 is SGDLS and CDR2 is YYNGEE in the germline V gene. The CDR3 DNA sequence: TGTGCCAGCAGCGCGTATGCCGGGGGCTCGGATACGCAGTATTTT. This codes for CASSAYAGGSDTQYF.

The rearrangement joins TRBV27 to TRBJ2-7; D is perhaps TRBD1 (6 bases). Germline values: CDR1 MNHEY, CDR2 SMNVEV (reference sequence). The V gene lost 4 bases and the J gene lost 2 bases, with 12 bases spanning the gap. The CDR3 covers 14 residues. Here the CDR3 DNA reads TGTGCCAGCAGTTCGACAGGACCCACCTACGAGCAGTACTTC. Protein: CASSSTGPTYEQYF.

The chain has TRBV6-4 and TRBJ2-1, with 8 bases matching TRBD2. Unmatched junction bases numbered 8, after V lost 0 bases and J lost 4 bases. This CDR3 is 17 amino acids long. CDR1 MRHNA and CDR2 SNTAGT come from the germline V gene. The CDR3 spells CASSDSGGATLYNEQFF. CDR3 bases: TGTGCCAGCAGTGACTCCGGGGGGGCTACTTTATACAATGAGCAGTTCTTC.

With regard to this clone: A read error is likely here: a far larger clone is one base away. The rearrangement joins TRBV6-1 to TRBJ2-7; 7 bases line up with TRBD2. This CDR3 comprises 14 residues. J was trimmed by 2 bases and V by 8 bases; bases with no gene match: 9. Germline V gene sequence: CDR1 MNHNS, CDR2 SASEGT. The CDR3 sequence: CASLGLSDPYEQYF. The CDR3 DNA sequence: TGTGCCAGCCTGGGACTATCCGACCCCTACGAGCAGTACTTC.

The chain is built from TRBV30 and TRBJ2-1, with 7 bases lining up with TRBD1. V lost 8 bases to trimming and J lost 7 bases; unmatched junction nucleotides: 11. Germline CDR1 GTSNPN, CDR2 SVGIG (reference sequence). The CDR3 runs to 13 residues. The CDR3 loop is CAGVRTGLNEQFF. DNA of the CDR3: TGTGCCGGGGTCCGGACAGGCCTAAATGAGCAGTTCTTC.

In regard to this clone: A much larger clone is a single base away; this may be a read error. The CDR3 region is CAWSEGSRANVLTF. CDR3 nucleotides: TGTGCCTGGAGTGAGGGCTCTAGGGCCAACGTCCTGACTTTC. The chain recombines TRBV30 with TRBJ2-6, with unresolved D. Germline CDR1 is GTSNPN and CDR2 is SVGIG (reference sequence). The CDR3 runs 14 residues. Together with reference TRBV30 and TRBJ2-6, the CDR3 gives the full variable domain: SQTIHQWPATLVQPVGSPLSLECTVEGTSNPNLYWYRQAAGRGLQLLFYSVGIGQISSEVPQNLSASRPQDRQFILSSKKLLLSDSGFYLCAWSEGSRANVLTFGAGSRLTVL.